Following are 21 T cell receptor beta chains from one sample sequenced in a study of blood T cell repertoires in COVID-19. The data were produced by immunoSEQ multiplex PCR, yet TCRdb's version contains in-frame clones alone and is incomplete. Of over 250,000 clones listed, under 90% are singletons. The sequencing input was PBMCs or T cells enriched from blood (not recorded which). Receptor source: a woman aged 55-70 years who had recovered from COVID-19.

The chain has TRBV19 and TRBJ1-6; tentatively, D is TRBD1 (6 bases). Germline assignment: CDR1 LNHDA and CDR2 SQIVND (reference sequence). CDR3 length: 15 residues. Deletions cut 5 bases from V and 1 base from J, with 9 bases between. The CDR3, as DNA: TGTGCCAGTAGTGAGGACAGATCCTATAATTCACCCCTCCACTTT. Translation gives CASSEDRSYNSPLHF.

The chain links TRBV4-1 to TRBJ1-1; 10 bases are a match to TRBD1. CDR1 and CDR2 (germline): MGHRA, YSYEKL. CDR3 size: 16 residues. V trimming: 4 bases; J trimming: 0 bases; junction bases outside the gene matches: 5. The CDR3 reads CASSPRDRGLNTEAFF. The CDR3 DNA sequence: TGCGCCAGCAGCCCCCGGGACAGGGGACTGAACACTGAAGCTTTCTTT.

This clone came up once. The chain combines TRBV4-1 with TRBJ1-2, with no clear D. CDR3 size: 15 residues. Germline V gives CDR1 MGHRA, CDR2 YSYEKL. The ends were cut back, 0 bases at V and 4 bases at J, with 12 bases in the middle. CDR3 coding DNA: TGCGCCAGCAGCCAAGATAATCGGGAGGGCTATGGCTACACCTTC. It is translated as CASSQDNREGYGYTF.

A note on this clone: The junction departs from germline at one end; a sequencing error may be responsible. This rearrangement joins TRBV7-7 to TRBJ1-4; 7 bases agree with TRBD1. Per germline, CDR1 SSHAT and CDR2 FNYEAQ (reference sequence). CDR3 size: 15 residues. DNA for the CDR3: TGTGCTAGCAGCGAAAACAGGGGTCGGGGTGAAAAACTGTTTTTT. Protein product: CASSENRGRGEKLFF. The full variable domain, in which reference TRBV7-7 and TRBJ1-4 provide the parts outside the CDR3, is GAGVSQSPRYKVTKRGQDVTLRCDPISSHATLYWYQQALGQGPEFLTYFNYEAQPDKSGLPSDRFSAERPEGSISTLTIQRTEQRDSAMYRCASSENRGRGEKLFFGSGTQLSVL.

The chain combines TRBV19 with TRBJ2-1; 9 bases are shared with TRBD2. This CDR3 has 16 residues. V shed 5 bases, J shed 0 bases, and the junction held 5 bases outside the gene matches. The germline V gene has CDR1 LNHDA and CDR2 SQIVND (reference sequence). The CDR3 DNA sequence: TGTGCCAGTAGTTTCCGGCGGGAGGGCTCCTACAATGAGCAGTTCTTC. It encodes CASSFRREGSYNEQFF. Full variable domain (rest looked up from reference TRBV19 and TRBJ2-1): DGGITQSPKYLFRKEGQNVTLSCEQNLNHDAMYWYRQDPGQGLRLIYYSQIVNDFQKGDIAEGYSVSREKKESFPLTVTSAQKNPTAFYLCASSFRREGSYNEQFFGPGTRLTVL.

Here the CDR3 reads CASSLTSGRVAEQFF. The CDR3 coding sequence is TGTGCCAGCAGTTTGACTAGCGGGAGGGTTGCTGAGCAGTTCTTC. The rearrangement joins TRBV6-5 to TRBJ2-1, with 14 bases identical to TRBD2. The trim removed 4 bases at V and 9 bases at J, leaving 5 bases unmatched. Germline V CDR1 and CDR2: MNHEY, SVGAGI. This CDR3 has 15 residues.

The chain is built from TRBV2 and TRBJ2-3, with TRBD2 matching over 9 bases. V was clipped by 6 bases and J by 3 bases; unmatched bases: 7. The CDR3 spans 15 residues. Per germline, CDR1 SNHLY and CDR2 FYNNEI. The CDR3 spells CASRRGGLGTDTQYF. CDR3 DNA: TGTGCCAGCAGGCGGGGGGGCCTTGGAACAGATACGCAGTATTTT.

The V and J genes are TRBV5-4 and TRBJ1-6, with TRBD1 identical over 8 bases. V shed 4 bases and J 10 bases; nucleotides not matched to a gene: 7. CDR1 and CDR2 (germline): SGHNT, YYREEE (reference sequence). The CDR3 is 14 residues long. The chain's CDR3 is CASSTGGVRSPLHF. The CDR3 DNA follows: TGTGCCAGCAGCACAGGGGGTGTAAGGTCACCCCTCCACTTT. Full variable domain (remainder filled in from reference TRBV5-4 and TRBJ1-6): ETGVTQSPTHLIKTRGQQVTLRCSSQSGHNTVSWYQQALGQGPQFIFQYYREEENGRGNFPPRFSGLQFPNYSSELNVNALELDDSALYLCASSTGGVRSPLHFGNGTRLTVT.

The CDR3 DNA sequence: TGTGCCAGCAGTTTAAGGGAGCGGACAGCGGTCCTATGGGGCTACACCTTC. Residues: CASSLRERTAVLWGYTF. This chain connects TRBV27 to TRBJ1-2; D is possibly TRBD1 (6 bases). This CDR3 contains 17 residues. V gave up 2 bases and J gave up 8 bases, with 24 bases separating them. The germline CDR1 and CDR2 sequences are MNHEY and SMNVEV (reference sequence).

This clone was picked up a small number of times. CDR3 sequence: CASRATGTSYGYTF. CDR3 nucleotide sequence: TGCGCCAGCAGAGCAACCGGGACTAGCTATGGCTACACCTTC. The V and J genes are TRBV10-2 and TRBJ1-2; D is perhaps TRBD1 (5 bases). The CDR3 spans 14 residues. Germline CDR1 and CDR2: WSHSY and SAAADI. Deletions cut 6 bases from V and 4 bases from J, with 15 bases between.

The V call is TRBV3-1 (or the pseudogene TRBV3-2), the J call TRBJ2-1; 9 nucleotides align to TRBD2. The CDR3 spans 17 residues. The V segment lost 3 bases and the J segment 2 bases; nucleotides outside the gene matches: 8. Germline loops: CDR1 LGHDT, CDR2 YNNKEL (reference sequence). DNA of the CDR3: TGTGCCAGCAGCCAGGTTAGCGGGAGTAACACCTACAATGAGCAGTTCTTC. Protein: CASSQVSGSNTYNEQFF.

The gene calls are TRBV5-1 and TRBJ2-5; D is unresolved. This CDR3 contains 15 residues. Germline V gene data show CDR1 as SGHRS and CDR2 as YFSETQ. Trimming pared 0 bases from V and 4 bases from J, leaving 13 bases between. The CDR3 DNA is TGCGCCAGCAGCTTGGCAACTTACTTAGTAGAGACCCAGTACTTC. Its protein product is CASSLATYLVETQYF. Drawing the rest from reference TRBV5-1 and TRBJ2-5, the complete variable domain is KAGVTQTPRYLIKTRGQQVTLSCSPISGHRSVSWYQQTPGQGLQFLFEYFSETQRNKGNFPGRFSGRQFSNSRSEMNVSTLELGDSALYLCASSLATYLVETQYFGPGTRLLVL.

V usage is TRBV11-2 and J usage is TRBJ1-5; D remains unclear. This CDR3 region has 14 residues. V lost 0 bases to trimming and J lost 4 bases, with 7 bases between them. Looked up from germline, CDR1 is SGHAT and CDR2 is FQNNGV. The CDR3 here is CASSLDQKNQPQHF. For the CDR3, the DNA is TGTGCCAGCAGCTTAGACCAGAAGAATCAGCCCCAGCATTTT.

This rearrangement joins TRBV10-3 to TRBJ1-2; 8 bases align to TRBD1. This CDR3 comprises 15 residues. Germline CDR1 reads ENHRY; CDR2 reads SYGVKD. V shed 4 bases and J 6 bases; nucleotides not matched to a gene: 10. The CDR3 region is CAISGAGGSVNGYTF. CDR3 DNA sequence: TGTGCCATCAGTGGGGCAGGGGGCAGTGTTAATGGCTACACCTTC.

The genes are TRBV6-5 and TRBJ2-5, with D tentatively TRBD2 (6 bases). V was trimmed by 7 bases and J by 7 bases, leaving 19 bases between them. The CDR3 length is 14 residues. Germline V gene data show CDR1 as MNHEY and CDR2 as SVGAGI. The CDR3 sequence is CASNPSGPLGTQYF. The CDR3 DNA is TGTGCCAGCAATCCGAGCGGGCCGCTTGGGACCCAGTACTTC.

V gene TRBV6-1 combines with J gene TRBJ1-1, with D possibly TRBD1 on 5 matching bases. Between the trimmed V and J ends, which lost 2 bases and 3 bases, there was a span of 16 bases. The germline gives CDR1 MNHNS, CDR2 SASEGT. This CDR3 is 16 amino acids long. The CDR3 region has the DNA TGTGCCAGCAGTGAAAGGGGCACAACATTGGACACTGAAGCTTTCTTT. Translating it yields CASSERGTTLDTEAFF.

The rearrangement links TRBV3-1 (or the pseudogene TRBV3-2) to TRBJ1-1; 8 bases are a match to TRBD1. The J segment lost 7 bases and the V segment lost 4 bases, leaving 11 bases of the junction unmatched. The CDR3 is made up of 15 amino acids. Germline CDR1 and CDR2: LGHDT and YNNKEL (reference sequence). The CDR3 DNA is TGTGCCAGCAGCCGACTGGACAGGGTAGTTAGTGAAGCTTTCTTT. Protein product: CASSRLDRVVSEAFF.

This chain joins TRBV19 and TRBJ1-5; perhaps TRBD1 as D (6 bases). Between the trimmed V and J ends, which lost 3 bases and 2 bases, there was a span of 8 bases. The CDR3 runs to 14 residues. Germline lookup yields CDR1 LNHDA and CDR2 SQIVND (reference sequence). The DNA for the CDR3 is TGTGCCAGTAGTATGTCAGGGGGCAATCAGCCCCAGCATTTT. Protein: CASSMSGGNQPQHF.

In this sample, this clone turned up once. The V gene is TRBV15, the J gene TRBJ1-3; 7 nucleotides align to TRBD1. V dropped 0 bases and J dropped 3; count of bases not matched to a gene: 2. Looked up from germline, CDR1 is LNHNV and CDR2 is YYDKDF (reference sequence). The CDR3 length is 15 residues. The CDR3 sequence is CATSRDRGFGNTIYF. For the CDR3, the DNA is TGTGCCACCAGCAGAGACAGGGGGTTTGGAAACACCATATATTTT.

The V gene is TRBV30, the J gene TRBJ1-5; D is ambiguous. The CDR3 sequence is 13 residues long. Trimming removed 4 bases from V and 3 bases from J, with 10 bases in between. The germline CDR1 and CDR2 sequences are GTSNPN and SVGIG (reference sequence). The CDR3 DNA reads as TGTGCCTGGAATTCGCAGAACAATCAGCCCCAGCATTTT. This gives the protein CAWNSQNNQPQHF. Filled out from reference TRBV30 and TRBJ1-5, the complete variable domain reads SQTIHQWPATLVQPVGSPLSLECTVEGTSNPNLYWYRQAAGRGLQLLFYSVGIGQISSEVPQNLSASRPQDRQFILSSKKLLLSDSGFYLCAWNSQNNQPQHFGDGTRLSIL.

The chain links TRBV21-1 to TRBJ2-2; the D call TRBD2 from the table was never checked on the DNA. TRBV21-1 corresponds to a pseudogene. This CDR3 contains 16 residues. Here the CDR3 reads CASTPRDCSNTGELFF. The CDR3 nucleotides are TGTGCCAGCACCCCCAGGGACTGCTCAAACACCGGGGAGCTGTTTTTT.